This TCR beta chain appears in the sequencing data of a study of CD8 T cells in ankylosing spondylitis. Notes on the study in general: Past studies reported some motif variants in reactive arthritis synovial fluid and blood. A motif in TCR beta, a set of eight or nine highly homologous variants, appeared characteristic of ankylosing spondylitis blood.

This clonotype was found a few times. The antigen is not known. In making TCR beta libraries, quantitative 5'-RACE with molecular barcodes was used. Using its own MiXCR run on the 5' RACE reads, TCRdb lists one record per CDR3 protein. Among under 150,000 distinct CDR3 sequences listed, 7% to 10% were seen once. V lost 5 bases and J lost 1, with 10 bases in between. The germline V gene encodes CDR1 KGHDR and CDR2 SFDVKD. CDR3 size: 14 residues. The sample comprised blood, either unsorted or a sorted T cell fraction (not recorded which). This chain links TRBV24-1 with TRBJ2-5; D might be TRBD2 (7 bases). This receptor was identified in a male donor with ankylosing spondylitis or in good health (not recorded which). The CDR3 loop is CATSGGGPQETQYF. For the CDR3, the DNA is TGTGCCACCAGTGGGGGGGGGCCCCAAGAGACCCAGTACTTC.